This TCR beta chain was recorded in a study of regulatory T cells in long-lasting Graves disease. About the study: Antithyroid drugs had been given to newly diagnosed Graves' patients for under 3 months.

For this clonotype: Antigen specificity is unknown.

Notes on the study in general: Persistent patients shared more public clonotypes (roughly 3,000) than newly diagnosed patients (about 1,000).

The time point denotes: newly diagnosed GD, antithyroid drugs for less than 3 months. PBMC RNA served as the TCR library source. This CDR3 contains 12 residues. The V gene lost 2 bases and the J gene lost 5 bases, with 7 bases spanning the gap. Germline loops: CDR1 DFQATT, CDR2 SNEGSKA (reference sequence). Sequencing libraries for TCR beta were prepared with iRepertoire HTBI primers and Arm-PCR of CDR3 regions. TCRdb re-analysed the multiplex PCR reads in MiXCR, keeping a single row per CDR3 protein. Of about 450,000 distinct CDR3 sequences in the sample, around 15% were seen once. This same sample was also part of a study on T cells in Graves' hyperthyroidism and ophthalmopathy. That paper adds: Blood also contained most expanded thyroid clonotypes above 0.001.

The specimen was peripheral blood mononuclear cells (PBMCs), collected at new diagnosis, from a patient treated with antithyroid drugs. The receptor comes from a woman aged 30 to 39 with Graves disease. The rearrangement uses TRBV20-1 and TRBJ2-1; D is unresolved. The CDR3 sequence is CSARIIDNEQFF. CDR3 in DNA: TGCAGTGCTAGAATCATCGACAATGAGCAGTTCTTC.